The sequence of this TCR beta chain was determined in a study of CD8 T cells in acute hepatitis C reinfection. Germline V CDR1 and CDR2: SGHVS, FQNEAQ. Trimming cost V 5 bases and J 2 bases, with 7 bases left between them. This CDR3 has 12 amino acids. Described time point: naive CD8 control sorted from an acute-time-point sample. Here immunoSEQ multiplex PCR was the method, and the copy in TCRdb shows in-frame clones only, minus some. Of 30,000 to 45,000 clones detected, approximately 83% appear once; the ten largest clones hold roughly 9.8%. Specimen: naive CD8+ T cells from PBMCs. This chain links TRBV7-8 with TRBJ2-7; no clear D gene. The sequence derives from a woman aged 18-29 years who spontaneously cleared hepatitis C infection. The DNA of the CDR3 is TGTGCCAGCAGCATCCTGACCTACGAGCAGTACTTC. It specifies CASSILTYEQYF.